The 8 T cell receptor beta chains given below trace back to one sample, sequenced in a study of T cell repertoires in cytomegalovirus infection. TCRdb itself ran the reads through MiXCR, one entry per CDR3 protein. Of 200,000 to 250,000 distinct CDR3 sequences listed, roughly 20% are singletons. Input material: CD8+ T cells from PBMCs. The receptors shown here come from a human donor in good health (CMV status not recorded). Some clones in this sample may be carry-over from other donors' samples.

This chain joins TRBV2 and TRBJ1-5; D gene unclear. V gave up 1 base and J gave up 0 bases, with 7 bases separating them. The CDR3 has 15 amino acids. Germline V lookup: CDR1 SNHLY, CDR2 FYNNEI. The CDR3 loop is CASSEVEYSNQPQHF. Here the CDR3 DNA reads TGTGCCAGCAGTGAAGTGGAATATAGCAATCAGCCCCAGCATTTT.

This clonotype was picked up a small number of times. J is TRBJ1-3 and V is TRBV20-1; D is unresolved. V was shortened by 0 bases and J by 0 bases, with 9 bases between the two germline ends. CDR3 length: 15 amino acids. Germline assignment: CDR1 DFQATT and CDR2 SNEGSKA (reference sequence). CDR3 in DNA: TGCAGTGCTAGAGATCGGGCCATCTCTGGAAACACCATATATTTT. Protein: CSARDRAISGNTIYF.

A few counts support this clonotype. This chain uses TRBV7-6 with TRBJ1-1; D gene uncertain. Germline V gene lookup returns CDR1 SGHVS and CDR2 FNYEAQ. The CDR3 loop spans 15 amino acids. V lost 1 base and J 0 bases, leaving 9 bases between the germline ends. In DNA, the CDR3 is TGTGCCAGCAGCTTAGGACCCGAGGTGAACACTGAAGCTTTCTTT. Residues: CASSLGPEVNTEAFF.

In DNA form, the CDR3 reads TGCAGTGCTAGCGTTTTAGCGGGGGGTCGCTCCTACGAGCAGTACTTC. Its protein product is CSASVLAGGRSYEQYF. The rearrangement links TRBV20-1 to TRBJ2-7, with 10 bases that match TRBD2. This CDR3 is built from 16 residues. V dropped 3 bases and J dropped 0; count of bases not matched to a gene: 8. The V gene's germline CDR1 is DFQATT and CDR2 SNEGSKA (reference sequence).

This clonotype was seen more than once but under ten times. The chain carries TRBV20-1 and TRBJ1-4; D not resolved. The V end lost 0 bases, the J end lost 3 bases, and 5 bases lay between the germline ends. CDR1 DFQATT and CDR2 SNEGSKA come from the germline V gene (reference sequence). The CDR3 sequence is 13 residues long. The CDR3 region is CSAREWSNEKLFF. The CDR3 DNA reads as TGCAGTGCTAGAGAGTGGTCTAATGAAAAACTGTTTTTT.

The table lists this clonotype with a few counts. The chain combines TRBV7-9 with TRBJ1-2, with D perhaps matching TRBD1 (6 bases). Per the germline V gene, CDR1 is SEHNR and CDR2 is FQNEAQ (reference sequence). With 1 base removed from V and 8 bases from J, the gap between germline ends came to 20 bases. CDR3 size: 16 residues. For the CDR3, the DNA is TGTGCCAGCAGCTTAGAGGAAGGACAGTTCTATGGAGGCTACACCTTC. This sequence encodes CASSLEEGQFYGGYTF.

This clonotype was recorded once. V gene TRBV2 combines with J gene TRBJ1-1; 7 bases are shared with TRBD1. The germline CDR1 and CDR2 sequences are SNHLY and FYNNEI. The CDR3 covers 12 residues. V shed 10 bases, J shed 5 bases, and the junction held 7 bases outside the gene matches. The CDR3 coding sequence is TGTGCCACCATTAAGGGGGCAACTGAAGCTTTCTTT. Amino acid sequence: CATIKGATEAFF.

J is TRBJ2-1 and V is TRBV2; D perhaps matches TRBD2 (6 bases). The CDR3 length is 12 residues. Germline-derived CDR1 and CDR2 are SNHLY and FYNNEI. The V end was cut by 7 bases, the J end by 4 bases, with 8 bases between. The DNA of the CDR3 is TGTGCCAGCAAGGGGAGGTACAATGAGCAGTTCTTC. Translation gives CASKGRYNEQFF.